Listed here are 21 T cell receptor beta chains from one sample, sequenced in a study of cytomegalovirus exposure and HLA in healthy donors. This PCR relied on a set of 60 Vbeta primers and 13 Jbeta primers. Sequencing was performed with immunoSEQ multiplex PCR; in TCRdb, only in-frame clones are kept and a portion is missing. The table has some 120,000 clones, around 84% seen once. The specimen was PBMCs. Receptor source: a woman aged 18-29 years in good health and CMV-seropositive.

CDR3: CAIRREGRETQYF. DNA of the CDR3: TGTGCCATCAGGAGGGAGGGTAGGGAGACCCAGTACTTC. The rearrangement uses TRBV10-3 and TRBJ2-5; 7 bases match TRBD2. The CDR3 consists of 13 residues. Germline assignment: CDR1 ENHRY and CDR2 SYGVKD. V lost 6 bases and J lost 5; bases outside the gene matches: 6.

With respect to this clone: Additional DNA sequences in this sample encode the identical CDR3. V is TRBV5-1 and J is TRBJ2-5; D is possibly TRBD2 (6 bases). Germline CDR1 is SGHRS and CDR2 is YFSETQ. CDR3 size: 13 residues. Trimming took off 0 bases at V and 3 bases at J, with 6 bases between the two ends. CDR3 loop: CASSLGGEETQYF. For the CDR3, the DNA is TGCGCCAGCAGCTTGGGCGGGGAAGAGACCCAGTACTTC.

A word on this clone: The same CDR3 arises from other DNA sequences in this sample as well. As DNA, the CDR3 is TGTGCCAGCTCACCAAGGGGGCCGAACACTGAAGCTTTCTTT. Its translation: CASSPRGPNTEAFF. The chain combines TRBV18 with TRBJ1-1, with 7 nucleotides matching TRBD1. The CDR3 extends over 14 amino acids. CDR1 is KGHSH, CDR2 LQKENI, per germline. With 2 bases clipped from V and 1 base from J, the junction kept 1 base outside the gene matches.

This clone has more than one count but fewer than ten. The genes are TRBV7-6 and TRBJ1-1; weak D call: TRBD1 (6 bases). Germline loops: CDR1 SGHVS, CDR2 FNYEAQ. The CDR3 loop spans 13 amino acids. V was clipped by 5 bases and J by 6 bases, with 13 bases between them. CDR3 amino acids: CASSPRQESEAFF. The CDR3 DNA follows: TGTGCCAGCAGCCCCCGACAGGAGTCTGAAGCTTTCTTT.

The CDR3: CASSSGTEAFF. The CDR3 DNA is TGTGCCAGCAGTTCGGGCACTGAAGCTTTCTTT. The chain is built from TRBV6-5 and TRBJ1-1; D is undetermined. The V gene's germline CDR1 is MNHEY and CDR2 SVGAGI. The CDR3 spans 11 residues. V gave up 4 bases and J gave up 4 bases, with 4 bases separating them.

This clone was recorded a few times. V gene TRBV7-2 combines with J gene TRBJ2-3, with a possible D match to TRBD2 (6 bases). The CDR3 covers 16 residues. The V end lost 5 bases, the J end lost 0 bases, and 15 bases lay between the germline ends. Germline CDR1 and CDR2: SGHTA and FQGNSA. This CDR3 reads CASSARGGDSTDTQYF. CDR3 bases: TGTGCCAGCAGCGCGAGGGGCGGGGACAGCACAGATACGCAGTATTTT.

About this clone: The sample holds other DNA sequences that translate to the same CDR3. This sequence joins TRBV5-4 and TRBJ2-5; TRBD1 agrees at 11 bases. V shed 0 bases and J 5 bases; nucleotides not matched to a gene: 6. Germline assignment: CDR1 SGHNT and CDR2 YYREEE (reference sequence). The CDR3 has 16 residues. This CDR3 is CASSLGRTGGWETQYF. The CDR3 DNA sequence: TGTGCCAGCAGCTTGGGCCGGACAGGGGGCTGGGAGACCCAGTACTTC.

The rearrangement uses TRBV7-2 and TRBJ1-1; the D gene is possibly TRBD1 (5 bases). The length of the CDR3 is 14 residues. Trimming took 5 bases from V and 8 from J, leaving 18 bases between them. Germline V gene data show CDR1 as SGHTA and CDR2 as FQGNSA. The CDR3 bases are TGTGCCAGCAGCCCCAGGGAGGGAAACGGCGAAGCTTTCTTT. Translating it yields CASSPREGNGEAFF.

V gene TRBV7-2 combines with J gene TRBJ1-5; D gene uncertain. This CDR3 contains 15 residues. From germline, CDR1 is SGHTA and CDR2 FQGNSA. V was shortened by 3 bases and J by 1 base, with 10 bases between the two germline ends. The CDR3 spells CASSFLTGSNQPQHF. The CDR3 DNA reads TGTGCCAGCAGCTTTCTTACCGGGAGCAATCAGCCCCAGCATTTT.

V and J are TRBV5-1 and TRBJ2-3; TRBD1 matches 10 bases. Losses at the gene ends were 2 bases for V and 3 bases for J; bases not matched to a gene: 6. CDR1 is SGHRS and CDR2 is YFSETQ in the germline V gene. The CDR3 runs to 16 residues. The CDR3 DNA follows: TGCGCCAGCAGCTTCTCTCGGACAGGGGGAACAGATACGCAGTATTTT. It translates to CASSFSRTGGTDTQYF. The full variable domain, its missing parts supplied by reference TRBV5-1 and TRBJ2-3, is KAGVTQTPRYLIKTRGQQVTLSCSPISGHRSVSWYQQTPGQGLQFLFEYFSETQRNKGNFPGRFSGRQFSNSRSEMNVSTLELGDSALYLCASSFSRTGGTDTQYFGPGTRLTVL.

The rearrangement joins TRBV21-1 to TRBJ2-7; the table's D call TRBD1 went unverified against the DNA. TRBV21-1 is a listed pseudogene. The CDR3 covers 17 residues. Here the CDR3 DNA reads TGTGCCAGCAGCGCCCCAGGGGGGACTCCCACCCCCTACGAGCAGTACTTC. Its protein product is CASSAPGGTPTPYEQYF.

This clone was counted between two and nine times. The chain recombines TRBV9 with TRBJ2-3, with D perhaps TRBD2 (7 bases). Trimming removed 4 bases at V and 4 bases at J, with 19 bases between. The CDR3 has 16 amino acids. Germline-derived CDR1 and CDR2 are SGDLS and YYNGEE. The CDR3 region has the DNA TGTGCCAGCAGCCCCCATGGGGGGGCTAGCGCAGATACGCAGTATTTT. Its translation is CASSPHGGASADTQYF.

The V gene is TRBV5-1, the J gene TRBJ2-5, with D possibly being TRBD1 (6 bases). V was shortened by 0 bases and J by 3 bases, with 9 bases between the two germline ends. CDR3 length: 14 residues. CDR1 and CDR2 from the germline V gene are SGHRS and YFSETQ. The CDR3 is CASSLGRGEETQYF. CDR3 nucleotide sequence: TGCGCCAGCAGCTTGGGCAGGGGCGAAGAGACCCAGTACTTC.

This chain links TRBV4-1 with TRBJ1-5, with TRBD1 matching 10 bases. This CDR3 comprises 13 residues. J gave up 7 bases and V 4 bases, and 1 base lay outside the gene matches. Germline CDR1 and CDR2: MGHRA and YSYEKL. The CDR3 reads CASSPTGGQPQHF. The CDR3 DNA reads as TGCGCCAGCAGCCCGACAGGGGGCCAGCCCCAGCATTTT.

The gene calls are TRBV28 and TRBJ1-2; D may be TRBD1 (5 bases). The V end was cut by 6 bases, the J end by 4 bases, with 21 bases between. Germline V gene lookup returns CDR1 MDHEN and CDR2 SYDVKM. CDR3 size: 16 residues. CDR3 coding DNA: TGTGCCAGCAGCCCTCTCGGGGGTGGCCCATTCTATGGCTACACCTTC. Translated: CASSPLGGGPFYGYTF.

The chain is built from TRBV6-5 and TRBJ1-3; no clear D. CDR3 length: 13 amino acids. Deletions cut 6 bases from V and 8 bases from J, with 14 bases between. The germline CDR1 and CDR2 sequences are MNHEY and SVGAGI. The CDR3 nucleotides read TGTGCCAGCAGGTCGCGGTTTGGTGACACCATATATTTT. Its translation: CASRSRFGDTIYF.

This rearrangement joins TRBV5-4 to TRBJ2-2; D is uncertain. CDR3 length: 12 amino acids. Per germline, CDR1 SGHNT and CDR2 YYREEE (reference sequence). V lost 4 bases and J 5 bases, leaving 6 bases between the germline ends. CDR3: CASSPYTGELFF. The DNA for the CDR3 is TGTGCCAGCAGCCCTTATACCGGGGAGCTGTTTTTT.

This clone was seen a handful of times. The V call is TRBV4-1, the J call TRBJ2-3, with D perhaps TRBD1 (7 bases). The V and J ends lost 4 bases and 6 bases respectively, with 11 bases between them. CDR1 and CDR2 (germline): MGHRA, YSYEKL. The CDR3 length is 13 residues. Here the CDR3 DNA reads TGCGCCAGCAGCCCGCAGGGGGGCGATACGCAGTATTTT. Translating gives CASSPQGGDTQYF.

This clone appeared once. The chain employs TRBV12-5 and TRBJ1-3; TRBD1 matches at 8 bases. The germline V gene encodes CDR1 LGHNT and CDR2 FRNRAP. J lost 4 bases, V lost 2 bases, and 7 bases had no gene match. This CDR3 is built from 16 residues. In DNA, the CDR3 is TGTGCTAGTGGTTTGCCCCGACAGGGGCAAGGAAACACCATATATTTT. Translated: CASGLPRQGQGNTIYF.

This clone was detected once. The gene calls are TRBV7-2 and TRBJ2-1; 9 positions agree with TRBD2. The germline V gene encodes CDR1 SGHTA and CDR2 FQGNSA. Trimming at V came to 5 bases and at J to 5 bases, leaving 7 bases not matched to a gene. The CDR3 covers 15 residues. In nucleotides, the CDR3 is TGTGCCAGCAGCCGACCCGGGACTAGCCACAATGAGCAGTTCTTC. It is translated as CASSRPGTSHNEQFF.

The genes are TRBV7-2 and TRBJ2-5; weak D call: TRBD2 (5 bases). The V gene's germline CDR1 is SGHTA and CDR2 FQGNSA. Deletions cut 5 bases from V and 4 bases from J, with 11 bases between. This CDR3 spans 13 amino acids. Here the CDR3 DNA reads TGTGCCAGCAGCCCTCTAGCTTCAGAGACCCAGTACTTC. Amino acids: CASSPLASETQYF.